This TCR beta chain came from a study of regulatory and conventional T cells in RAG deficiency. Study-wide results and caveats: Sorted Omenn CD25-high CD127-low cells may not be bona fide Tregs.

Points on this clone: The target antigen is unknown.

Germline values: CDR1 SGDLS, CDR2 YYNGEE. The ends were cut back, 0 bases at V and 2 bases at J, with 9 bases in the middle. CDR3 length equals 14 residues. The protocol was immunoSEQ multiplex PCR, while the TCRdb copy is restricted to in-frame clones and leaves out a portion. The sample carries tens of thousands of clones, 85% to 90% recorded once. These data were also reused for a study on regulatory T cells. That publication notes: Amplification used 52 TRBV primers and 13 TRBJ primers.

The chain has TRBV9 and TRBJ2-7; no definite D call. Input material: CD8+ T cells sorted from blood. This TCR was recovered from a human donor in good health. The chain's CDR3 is CASSVETHPYEQYF. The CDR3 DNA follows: TGTGCCAGCAGCGTAGAGACACACCCCTACGAGCAGTACTTC. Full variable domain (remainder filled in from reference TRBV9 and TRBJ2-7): DSGVTQTPKHLITATGQRVTLRCSPRSGDLSVYWYQQSLDQGLQFLIQYYNGEERAKGNILERFSAQQFPDLHSELNLSSLELGDSALYFCASSVETHPYEQYFGPGTRLTVT.